This T cell receptor beta chain was profiled in a study of breast tumors, draining lymph nodes, adjacent tissues. TCRdb reprocessed the multiplex PCR reads via MiXCR and lists one record per CDR3 protein. The profile covers approximately 88,000 distinct CDR3 sequences, with approximately 29% appearing a single time and roughly 7.3% taken by the ten largest. Breast cancer patients provided tissue from their axillary draining lymph nodes. This clonotype was seen at least ten times. Its antigen remains unknown. Study-level points and caveats: Findings are consistent with lymph node origin and intratumoral expansion of most tumor T cells. The lymph node origin of tumor T cells was framed as consistent with a hypothesis, not demonstrated. Compared with basal-like, luminal-like tumors shared significantly more repertoire with nontumor tissue. Tumors had less TCR diversity than lymph nodes, more than nontumor tissue.

This clonotype was sampled from a female donor with breast cancer. Some clones in this sample may be carry-over from other donors' samples. Sequenced sample: axillary lymph node tissue.

The DNA for the CDR3 is TGTGCCAGCAGTTTTTTAGCGGGAGGGCCCCACGAGCAGTACTTC. Amino acids: CASSFLAGGPHEQYF. The rearrangement joins TRBV28 to TRBJ2-7; TRBD2 aligns across 11 bases. The CDR3 consists of 15 residues. Per the germline V gene, CDR1 is MDHEN and CDR2 is SYDVKM. Losses at the gene ends were 3 bases for V and 5 bases for J; bases not matched to a gene: 6.